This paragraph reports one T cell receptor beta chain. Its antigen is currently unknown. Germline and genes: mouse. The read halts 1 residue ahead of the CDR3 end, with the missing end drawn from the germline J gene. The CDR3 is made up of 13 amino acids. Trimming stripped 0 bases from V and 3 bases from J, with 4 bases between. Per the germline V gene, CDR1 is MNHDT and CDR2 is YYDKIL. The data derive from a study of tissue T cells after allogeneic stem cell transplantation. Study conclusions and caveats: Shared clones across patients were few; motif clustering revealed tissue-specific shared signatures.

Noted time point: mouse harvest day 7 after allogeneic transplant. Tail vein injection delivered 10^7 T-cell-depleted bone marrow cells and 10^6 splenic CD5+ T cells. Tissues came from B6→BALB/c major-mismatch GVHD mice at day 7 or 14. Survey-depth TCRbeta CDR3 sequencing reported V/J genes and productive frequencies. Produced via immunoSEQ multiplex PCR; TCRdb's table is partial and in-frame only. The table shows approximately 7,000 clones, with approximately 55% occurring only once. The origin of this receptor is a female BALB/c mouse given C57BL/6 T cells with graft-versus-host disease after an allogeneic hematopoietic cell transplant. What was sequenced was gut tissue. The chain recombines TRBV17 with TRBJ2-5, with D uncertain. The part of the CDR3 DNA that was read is TGTGCTAGCAGTAGAGATTGGCAAGACACCCAGTAC. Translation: CASSRDWQDTQY. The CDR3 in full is CASSRDWQDTQYF.